Listed here are 24 T cell receptor beta chains from one sample, sequenced in a study of blood T cell repertoires in COVID-19. Produced via immunoSEQ multiplex PCR; TCRdb's table is partial and in-frame only. The sample records about 180,000 clones, less than 90% being singletons. The specimen sequenced was PBMCs or T cells enriched from blood (not recorded which). These receptors were taken from a woman in her 50s who had recovered from COVID-19.

The chain joins TRBV6-5 to TRBJ2-7; D might be TRBD1 (6 bases). Deletions cut 6 bases from V and 3 bases from J, with 15 bases between. This CDR3 region has 14 residues. Germline V lookup: CDR1 MNHEY, CDR2 SVGAGI. CDR3 sequence reads: CASSRDTMGYEQYF. The CDR3 nucleotides are TGTGCCAGCAGCCGGGACACCATGGGCTACGAGCAGTACTTC.

The chain has TRBV11-3 and TRBJ2-2; tentative D call: TRBD1 (5 bases). The CDR3 length is 14 residues. Per the germline V gene, CDR1 is SGHNT and CDR2 is YENEEA. The V and J ends lost 4 bases and 2 bases respectively, with 8 bases between them. This CDR3 reads CASSYDSNTGELFF. CDR3 coding DNA: TGTGCCAGCAGCTACGACAGCAACACCGGGGAGCTGTTTTTT.

The chain recombines TRBV6-1 with TRBJ1-5, with 8 positions matching TRBD1. The ends lost 1 base at V and 0 bases at J; junction bases unmatched: 14. Germline CDR1 is MNHNS and CDR2 is SASEGT. The CDR3 has 20 amino acids. In DNA, the CDR3 is TGTGCCAGCAGTGAAGTGAATTTTGGGACAGGTACTACTAGCAATCAGCCCCAGCATTTT. Its protein is CASSEVNFGTGTTSNQPQHF.

V usage is TRBV6-5 and J usage is TRBJ1-6; TRBD1 agrees at 7 bases. Germline-derived CDR1 and CDR2 are MNHEY and SVGAGI. Trimming cost V 8 bases and J 13 bases; bases outside gene matches: 17. This CDR3 contains 15 residues. CDR3 in amino acids: CASGRYTVIGGPLHF. CDR3 coding DNA: TGTGCCAGCGGAAGGTACACGGTCATAGGGGGCCCCCTCCACTTT.

This clone occurred a few times. The chain carries TRBV5-1 and TRBJ1-2; D may be TRBD1 (5 bases). The CDR3 extends over 13 amino acids. Trimming cost V 0 bases and J 5 bases, with 8 bases left between them. Germline assignment: CDR1 SGHRS and CDR2 YFSETQ. CDR3 protein: CASSLVRGYGYTF. As DNA, the CDR3 is TGCGCCAGCAGCTTGGTAAGGGGATATGGCTACACCTTC.

The chain combines TRBV11-3 with TRBJ2-7, with 7 bases identical to TRBD2. The CDR3 consists of 14 residues. Trimming took 5 bases from V and 4 from J; bases not matched to a gene: 8. Germline V CDR1 and CDR2: SGHNT, YENEEA. CDR3 in amino acids: CASSTAGLSYEQYF. The CDR3 DNA sequence: TGTGCCAGCAGCACAGCGGGACTGAGTTACGAGCAGTACTTC.

The CDR3 is CASSWAGGGRFRETQYF. The CDR3 nucleotides are TGTGCCAGCAGCTGGGCGGGGGGCGGAAGGTTTCGAGAGACCCAGTACTTC. This chain uses TRBV7-9 with TRBJ2-5; 8 bases are shared with TRBD2. This CDR3 is built from 17 residues. CDR1 is SEHNR, CDR2 FQNEAQ, per germline (reference sequence). Trimming removed 4 bases from V and 4 bases from J; junction bases left unmatched: 14.

The chain links TRBV29-1 to TRBJ1-1, with 8 nucleotides matching TRBD1. V gave up 4 bases and J gave up 8 bases; unmatched junction bases: 12. There are 14 residues in the CDR3. Germline loops: CDR1 SQVTM, CDR2 ANQGSEA. The CDR3 loop is CSVGDRRPGGEAFF. The CDR3, as DNA: TGCAGCGTTGGGGACAGGAGGCCCGGCGGGGAAGCTTTCTTT.

The chain employs TRBV6-5 and TRBJ1-1; no reliable D call. Trimming stripped 6 bases from V and 1 base from J, with 9 bases between. The CDR3 covers 13 residues. Germline values: CDR1 MNHEY, CDR2 SVGAGI. The chain's CDR3 is CASSPTTNTEAFF. For the CDR3, the DNA is TGTGCCAGCAGCCCCACAACGAACACTGAAGCTTTCTTT.

The rearrangement links TRBV5-4 to TRBJ2-7, with D uncertain. Looked up from germline, CDR1 is SGHNT and CDR2 is YYREEE (reference sequence). Trimming stripped 2 bases from V and 1 base from J, with 7 bases between. This CDR3 has 13 residues. This CDR3 reads CASSFISSYEQYF. The CDR3 DNA reads as TGTGCCAGCAGCTTCATCAGTTCCTACGAGCAGTACTTC. Full variable domain (rest looked up from reference TRBV5-4 and TRBJ2-7): ETGVTQSPTHLIKTRGQQVTLRCSSQSGHNTVSWYQQALGQGPQFIFQYYREEENGRGNFPPRFSGLQFPNYSSELNVNALELDDSALYLCASSFISSYEQYFGPGTRLTVT.

The rearrangement links TRBV5-3 to TRBJ2-7; TRBD2 aligns across 15 bases. TRBV5-3 falls under the ORF class, with uncertain function. This CDR3 has 16 residues. With 4 bases clipped from V and 4 bases from J, the junction kept 6 bases outside the gene matches. CDR3 loop: CARSPRTSGRAYEQYF. DNA of the CDR3: TGTGCCAGAAGCCCGCGGACTAGCGGGAGGGCTTACGAGCAGTACTTC.

The CDR3 sequence: CASREQVNTYEQYF. The CDR3 DNA sequence: TGTGCCAGCAGAGAACAGGTTAATACCTACGAGCAGTACTTC. The V gene is TRBV2, the J gene TRBJ2-7; a weak D match, TRBD1 (5 bases). The germline CDR1 and CDR2 sequences are SNHLY and FYNNEI. The CDR3 spans 14 residues. Trimming took off 6 bases at V and 2 bases at J, with 14 bases between the two ends.

The chain couples TRBV4-1 to TRBJ2-1; 12 nucleotides agree with TRBD2. The CDR3 length is 16 residues. V lost 1 base to trimming and J lost 8 bases; unmatched junction nucleotides: 6. Germline V gene lookup returns CDR1 MGHRA and CDR2 YSYEKL. CDR3 loop: CASSQVLAGGPHEQFF. The CDR3 DNA reads as TGCGCCAGCAGCCAAGTGCTAGCGGGAGGGCCCCATGAGCAGTTCTTC.

V and J are TRBV3-1 (or the pseudogene TRBV3-2) and TRBJ2-2; TRBD2 aligns across 8 bases. Germline V CDR1 and CDR2: LGHDT, YNNKEL (reference sequence). Trimming at V came to 0 bases and at J to 1 base, leaving 4 bases not matched to a gene. The CDR3 runs to 17 residues. CDR3 sequence: CASSQERLAGNTGELFF. The CDR3 bases are TGTGCCAGCAGCCAAGAAAGGCTAGCGGGGAACACCGGGGAGCTGTTTTTT.

The chain links TRBV5-1 to TRBJ1-6, with D tentatively TRBD1 (6 bases). The germline V and J ends were trimmed by 0 bases and 7 bases, with 11 bases remaining between them. Germline assignment: CDR1 SGHRS and CDR2 YFSETQ. The CDR3 is 15 residues long. CDR3 loop: CASSLEGQSNSPLHF. The CDR3 DNA reads as TGCGCCAGCAGCTTGGAAGGACAGAGCAATTCACCCCTCCACTTT.

As DNA, the CDR3 is TGTGCCACCAGCAGGATAGACAGTGGTGAAGCTTTCTTT. This sequence encodes CATSRIDSGEAFF. V and J are TRBV15 and TRBJ1-1, with D perhaps matching TRBD1 (5 bases). Germline lookup yields CDR1 LNHNV and CDR2 YYDKDF (reference sequence). The CDR3 runs to 13 residues. V shed 3 bases and J shed 7 bases, with 12 bases lying between them.

The rearrangement links TRBV5-1 to TRBJ2-5; TRBD2 agrees at 8 bases. Germline lookup yields CDR1 SGHRS and CDR2 YFSETQ. There are 14 residues in the CDR3. Germline trimming cut 6 bases from V and 2 bases from J; bases unmatched to any gene: 6. In DNA form, the CDR3 reads TGCGCCAGCACCCTGACTAGCGCTCAAGAGACCCAGTACTTC. It encodes CASTLTSAQETQYF.

The chain employs TRBV4-1 and TRBJ2-3, with a weak D call TRBD2 (6 bases). The CDR3 length is 16 residues. The germline V and J ends were trimmed by 0 bases and 4 bases, with 14 bases remaining between them. Germline CDR1 MGHRA, CDR2 YSYEKL. CDR3 amino acids: CASSQDELAWADTQYF. The DNA of the CDR3 is TGCGCCAGCAGCCAAGACGAACTAGCATGGGCAGATACGCAGTATTTT.

V gene TRBV14 combines with J gene TRBJ1-2; 8 bases fit TRBD1. This CDR3 has 15 residues. Per germline, CDR1 SGHDN and CDR2 FVKESK. V gave up 4 bases and J gave up 0 bases; unmatched junction bases: 4. CDR3 DNA: TGTGCCAGCAGCCCGGACAGGGTAGCTAACTATGGCTACACCTTC. This translates into CASSPDRVANYGYTF.

The V and J genes are TRBV3-1 (or the pseudogene TRBV3-2) and TRBJ1-1, with no clear D. Germline V gene data show CDR1 as LGHDT and CDR2 as YNNKEL (reference sequence). The CDR3 length is 12 residues. Between the trimmed V and J ends, which lost 2 bases and 5 bases, there was a span of 6 bases. CDR3 sequence: CASSQSGTEAFF. CDR3 DNA sequence: TGTGCCAGCAGCCAATCCGGGACTGAAGCTTTCTTT.

This chain connects TRBV7-3 to TRBJ1-6, with D perhaps TRBD1 (6 bases). The V gene lost 5 bases and the J gene lost 8 bases, with 10 bases spanning the gap. This CDR3 contains 13 residues. Per the germline V gene, CDR1 is SGHTA and CDR2 is FQGTGA. The CDR3 DNA reads as TGTGCCAGCAGCCTAAACAGGGATTCACCCCTCCACTTT. The encoded protein is CASSLNRDSPLHF.

The chain has TRBV30 and TRBJ1-6; unclear D gene. Germline lookup yields CDR1 GTSNPN and CDR2 SVGIG (reference sequence). V was cut by 8 bases and J by 9 bases, with 17 bases left in between. This CDR3 comprises 13 residues. The CDR3 protein is CAAMRTWGSPLHF. DNA of the CDR3: TGTGCCGCAATGCGGACTTGGGGTTCACCCCTCCACTTT. The variable domain in full, completed from reference TRBV30 and TRBJ1-6, reads SQTIHQWPATLVQPVGSPLSLECTVEGTSNPNLYWYRQAAGRGLQLLFYSVGIGQISSEVPQNLSASRPQDRQFILSSKKLLLSDSGFYLCAAMRTWGSPLHFGNGTRLTVT.

J is TRBJ2-3 and V is TRBV27; D gene ambiguous. Trimming cost V 3 bases and J 0 bases, with 10 bases left between them. Germline loops: CDR1 MNHEY, CDR2 SMNVEV (reference sequence). The CDR3 is made up of 15 amino acids. The CDR3 DNA follows: TGTGCCAGCAGTTTTAGGCAGGCAAGCACAGATACGCAGTATTTT. Protein product: CASSFRQASTDTQYF.

This rearrangement joins TRBV28 to TRBJ2-6; D is possibly TRBD1 (6 bases). There are 15 residues in the CDR3. V shed 3 bases and J shed 0 bases, with 6 bases lying between them. Germline CDR1 and CDR2: MDHEN and SYDVKM. The CDR3 bases are TGTGCCAGCAGTTTGGGGGCCTCTGGGGCCAACGTCCTGACTTTC. It codes for CASSLGASGANVLTF.